Following are 25 T cell receptor beta chains from one sample sequenced in a study of human T cells and chemical hapten exposure. Each CDR3 protein is one row after TCRdb ran MiXCR on the RACE reads. The sample includes about 73,000 distinct CDR3 sequences, 7.5% to 9.5% of them seen just once. Time point meaning: patch test 2, 6 weeks after DPC sensitization. Treatment of the sample: therapeutic diphenylcyclopropenone sensitization with weekly scalp DPC. Sequenced material: whole blood, taken in connection with sensitization to the hapten diphenylcyclopropenone (DPC). The receptors shown here come from a woman between 50 and 59 years old with alopecia areata. Some clones in this sample may be carry-over from other donors' samples.

This clonotype came up once. The chain is built from TRBV29-1 and TRBJ2-7; D remains unclear. Germline V gives CDR1 SQVTM, CDR2 ANQGSEA. This CDR3 contains 15 residues. Trimming pared 4 bases from V and 2 bases from J, leaving 18 bases between. DNA of the CDR3: TGCAGCGTTGTTCCCCTCCAACCAGGTACCTACGAGCAGTACTTC. It translates to CSVVPLQPGTYEQYF.

Only a few counts were recorded for this clonotype. This chain connects TRBV18 to TRBJ2-1; the D gene is possibly TRBD1 (5 bases). The V gene lost 3 bases and the J gene lost 7 bases, with 7 bases spanning the gap. Germline V gene sequence: CDR1 KGHSH, CDR2 LQKENI. The CDR3 is 12 residues long. In DNA, the CDR3 is TGTGCCAGCTCACCTCAGGGAAATGAGCAGTTCTTC. This sequence encodes CASSPQGNEQFF.

The chain employs TRBV12-3 or TRBV12-4 and TRBJ2-1; D gene ambiguous. V was cut by 1 base and J by 10 bases, with 5 bases left in between. The CDR3 length is 11 residues. CDR3 nucleotides: TGTGCCAGCAGTTTAGGGTACGAGCAGTTCTTC. Encoded protein: CASSLGYEQFF.

This clonotype occurred many times. V usage is TRBV2 and J usage is TRBJ1-1; 8 bases align to TRBD1. CDR3 length equals 16 residues. The trim removed 5 bases at V and 4 bases at J, leaving 12 bases unmatched. Germline V CDR1 and CDR2: SNHLY, FYNNEI. CDR3: CASSSPGLQGGTEAFF. The CDR3 DNA sequence: TGTGCCAGCAGTTCCCCGGGCCTACAGGGGGGCACTGAAGCTTTCTTT.

This clonotype was picked up many times. The chain combines TRBV6-9 with TRBJ1-1, with D possibly matching TRBD1 (5 bases). The V end was cut by 2 bases, the J end by 5 bases, with 15 bases between. Per the germline V gene, CDR1 is MNHGY and CDR2 is SVAAGI. The CDR3 covers 15 residues. CDR3 loop: CASSYRAGPGTEAFF. CDR3 DNA sequence: TGTGCCAGCAGTTATCGGGCAGGGCCGGGGACTGAAGCTTTCTTT.

This clonotype was counted many times. This chain connects TRBV12-3 or TRBV12-4 to TRBJ2-7, with 10 nucleotides matching TRBD1. The CDR3 has 13 residues. The J segment lost 6 bases and the V segment lost 6 bases, leaving 5 bases of the junction unmatched. The chain's CDR3 is CASSRDRGREQYF. CDR3 DNA: TGTGCCAGCAGCCGCGACAGGGGGCGCGAGCAGTACTTC.

V is TRBV12-3 or TRBV12-4 and J is TRBJ2-1, with D tentatively TRBD2 (5 bases). V was trimmed by 7 bases and J by 8 bases, leaving 18 bases between them. This CDR3 spans 14 amino acids. The CDR3 nucleotides are TGTGCCAGCACCCCCGAGCGGTTGGGCCATGAGCAGTTCTTC. This codes for CASTPERLGHEQFF.

The rearrangement links TRBV20-1 to TRBJ2-3, with D uncertain. CDR1 is DFQATT, CDR2 SNEGSKA, per germline (reference sequence). V lost 7 bases and J lost 0, with 8 bases in between. CDR3 length equals 12 residues. The CDR3 reads CSGALSTDTQYF. The DNA for the CDR3 is TGCAGTGGGGCTCTCAGCACAGATACGCAGTATTTT.

The rearrangement uses TRBV30 and TRBJ2-7; no clear D gene. Germline CDR1 and CDR2: GTSNPN and SVGIG (reference sequence). V gave up 0 bases and J gave up 6 bases, with 9 bases separating them. This CDR3 spans 12 amino acids. The CDR3 coding sequence is TGTGCCTGGAGTGTACGGGCAGTCGAGCAGTACTTC. Amino acid sequence: CAWSVRAVEQYF.

V usage is TRBV7-8 and J usage is TRBJ1-1; 10 bases match TRBD1. This CDR3 has 15 amino acids. Trimming removed 5 bases from V and 0 bases from J; junction bases left unmatched: 3. Germline V gene lookup returns CDR1 SGHVS and CDR2 FQNEAQ. The CDR3 coding sequence is TGTGCCAGCAGCAAGGACAGGGGGATGAACACTGAAGCTTTCTTT. It translates to CASSKDRGMNTEAFF.

This clonotype was observed at least ten times. The V gene is TRBV24-1, the J gene TRBJ2-5; the D gene is possibly TRBD1 (6 bases). Trimming shortened V by 2 bases and J by 4 bases, and 10 bases separated the two germline ends. The CDR3 contains 14 residues. Germline CDR1 KGHDR, CDR2 SFDVKD. The CDR3 sequence is CATSDSGQSETQYF. Written as DNA, the CDR3 is TGTGCCACCAGTGATTCCGGACAGTCAGAGACCCAGTACTTC.

In this sample, this clonotype turned up many times. The rearrangement uses TRBV14 and TRBJ2-5; perhaps TRBD2 as D (6 bases). Germline assignment: CDR1 SGHDN and CDR2 FVKESK. CDR3 size: 15 residues. Trimming stripped 4 bases from V and 1 base from J, with 13 bases between. The CDR3 coding sequence is TGTGCCAGCAGCCGATGGGGACTTGTCCAAGAGACCCAGTACTTC. This sequence encodes CASSRWGLVQETQYF.

This clonotype has more than one count but fewer than ten. The rearrangement links TRBV5-6 to TRBJ2-5; D unresolved. CDR1 and CDR2 from the germline V gene are SGHDT and YYEEEE. This CDR3 contains 13 residues. V lost 7 bases to trimming and J lost 5 bases, with 15 bases between them. This CDR3 is CASVGFEGETQYF. CDR3 DNA: TGTGCCAGCGTGGGGTTTGAAGGGGAGACCCAGTACTTC.

This clonotype has at least ten counts. CDR3 sequence (DNA): TGTGCCAGCGGCCTAGGAAATCAGCCCCAGCATTTT. Its translation: CASGLGNQPQHF. The chain uses TRBV28 and TRBJ1-5, with D unclear. This CDR3 is built from 12 residues. The germline gives CDR1 MDHEN, CDR2 SYDVKM. Trimming removed 8 bases at V and 4 bases at J, with 9 bases between.

This clonotype was seen more than once but under ten times. V is TRBV15 and J is TRBJ2-3; TRBD1 matches 10 bases. From germline, CDR1 is LNHNV and CDR2 YYDKDF (reference sequence). This CDR3 is 16 amino acids long. V lost 0 bases to trimming and J lost 3 bases; unmatched junction nucleotides: 3. This CDR3 is CATSRDDRGLTDTQYF. CDR3 in DNA: TGTGCCACCAGCAGAGATGACAGGGGGCTAACAGATACGCAGTATTTT.

The chain combines TRBV27 with TRBJ2-1, with 9 bases matching TRBD1. The CDR3 has 16 residues. J was trimmed by 7 bases and V by 1 base; bases with no gene match: 8. Germline values: CDR1 MNHEY, CDR2 SMNVEV (reference sequence). The CDR3 sequence: CASSLWGTGNENEQFF. CDR3 nucleotides: TGTGCCAGCAGTTTATGGGGGACAGGGAACGAAAATGAGCAGTTCTTC.

The table lists this clonotype with many counts. V is TRBV29-1 and J is TRBJ1-1, with TRBD1 identical over 7 bases. V lost 5 bases, J lost 0 bases, and 3 bases stayed unmatched. The CDR3 is made up of 13 amino acids. Germline CDR1 reads SQVTM; CDR2 reads ANQGSEA. The CDR3: CSVRTGLNTEAFF. The CDR3 region has the DNA TGCAGCGTTCGGACAGGCTTGAACACTGAAGCTTTCTTT.

Many counts were recorded for this clonotype. V is TRBV10-2 and J is TRBJ2-2; a possible D gene is TRBD1 (6 bases). The CDR3 is made up of 15 amino acids. Trimming took off 5 bases at V and 2 bases at J, with 12 bases between the two ends. CDR1 and CDR2 (germline): WSHSY, SAAADI. The CDR3 coding sequence is TGCGCCAGCAGTTCCACAGGGAGCAACACCGGGGAGCTGTTTTTT. This encodes CASSSTGSNTGELFF.

This clonotype was detected a few times. The genes are TRBV25-1 and TRBJ1-1; D is unresolved. Germline V gene sequence: CDR1 MGHDK, CDR2 SYGVNS. The V gene lost 4 bases and the J gene lost 9 bases, with 9 bases spanning the gap. This CDR3 comprises 11 residues. DNA for the CDR3: TGTGCCAGCAGTGGAGGGTTCCAAGCTTTCTTT. Translated: CASSGGFQAFF.

This clonotype was seen a few times. The chain employs TRBV28 and TRBJ2-2, with TRBD1 matching over 7 bases. With 6 bases clipped from V and 4 bases from J, the junction kept 8 bases outside the gene matches. Germline CDR1 and CDR2: MDHEN and SYDVKM. The CDR3 consists of 15 residues. CDR3 DNA sequence: TGTGCCAGCAGCCGACCAAGACAGGGCACCGGGGAGCTGTTTTTT. Its translation: CASSRPRQGTGELFF. Full variable domain (remainder filled in from reference TRBV28 and TRBJ2-2): DVKVTQSSRYLVKRTGEKVFLECVQDMDHENMFWYRQDPGLGLRLIYFSYDVKMKEKGDIPEGYSVSREKKERFSLILESASTNQTSMYLCASSRPRQGTGELFFGEGSRLTVL.

In its sample, this clonotype was seen a few times. J is TRBJ1-2 and V is TRBV20-1; the D is unclear. V was pared by 6 bases and J by 4 bases, with 12 bases between. The CDR3 length is 12 residues. Per germline, CDR1 DFQATT and CDR2 SNEGSKA (reference sequence). The CDR3 spells CSAPRRGYGYTF. CDR3 DNA sequence: TGCAGTGCCCCCCGCCGGGGCTATGGCTACACCTTC.

This clonotype was seen more than once but under ten times. V usage is TRBV6-5 and J usage is TRBJ2-3; TRBD1 is a possible D gene (5 bases). V was shortened by 0 bases and J by 0 bases, with 10 bases between the two germline ends. The germline V gene has CDR1 MNHEY and CDR2 SVGAGI. This CDR3 has 16 residues. DNA for the CDR3: TGTGCCAGCAGTTACTCGATGGGGCAGAGCACAGATACGCAGTATTTT. It yields the protein CASSYSMGQSTDTQYF.

This clonotype showed up just a few times. The V call is TRBV4-3, the J call TRBJ2-4; TRBD1 aligns across 7 bases. CDR1 and CDR2 from the germline V gene are LGHNA and YSLEER. The CDR3 extends over 14 amino acids. Trimming removed 0 bases from V and 6 bases from J; junction bases left unmatched: 2. CDR3 nucleotides: TGCGCCAGCAGCCAAGAAACAGGGGCAAACATTCAGTACTTC. It encodes CASSQETGANIQYF.

The chain joins TRBV7-9 to TRBJ1-1, with D uncertain. Looked up from germline, CDR1 is SEHNR and CDR2 is FQNEAQ (reference sequence). The CDR3 totals 12 residues. With 2 bases removed from V and 7 bases from J, the gap between germline ends came to 8 bases. The CDR3 DNA reads TGTGCCAGCAGCTTATCCGGAGGTGAAGCTTTCTTT. Translating gives CASSLSGGEAFF. Drawing the rest from reference TRBV7-9 and TRBJ1-1, the complete variable domain is DTGVSQNPRHKITKRGQNVTFRCDPISEHNRLYWYRQTLGQGPEFLTYFQNEAQLEKSRLLSDRFSAERPKGSFSTLEIQRTEQGDSAMYLCASSLSGGEAFFGQGTRLTVV.

This clonotype appeared a few times. The chain uses TRBV9 and TRBJ2-3; D might be TRBD1 (7 bases). Trimming cost V 0 bases and J 2 bases, with 13 bases left between them. The CDR3 has 16 amino acids. CDR1 and CDR2 (germline): SGDLS, YYNGEE. CDR3 amino acids: CASSVGGRGVTDTQYF. DNA for the CDR3: TGTGCCAGCAGCGTAGGTGGCAGGGGGGTCACAGATACGCAGTATTTT.